A selection of T cell receptor beta chains follows, all from one sample in a study of T cells in Graves' hyperthyroidism and ophthalmopathy. From the multiplex PCR reads, TCRdb called clonotypes with MiXCR, one entry per CDR3 protein. The sample gives 400,000 to 600,000 distinct CDR3 sequences, around 20% of which show up once; 26% is in the top ten. The sequenced sample was blood. Every receptor here comes from a man between 18 and 35 years old with Graves' hyperthyroidism. CDR3s include the opening cysteine and the closing phenylalanine or tryptophan. Fields, in order: clone size, V gene, J gene, CDR3 protein. For some rows the clone size is stated as once, few or many, or as a class when expanded; others skip it.

clone size: many; V gene: TRBV6-1; J gene: TRBJ1-5; CDR3 protein: CASSQGGGLQPQHF
clone size: .; V gene: TRBV30; J gene: TRBJ1-1; CDR3 protein: CAWSVPWGAFF
clone size: many; V gene: TRBV5-1; J gene: TRBJ2-2; CDR3 protein: CASSTGQNTGELFF
clone size: few; V gene: TRBV12-3/TRBV12-4; J gene: TRBJ1-3; CDR3 protein: CASSLVEDSGNAIYF
clone size: .; V gene: TRBV7-9; J gene: TRBJ2-4; CDR3 protein: CASSTGTGAKNIKYF
clone size: many; V gene: TRBV30; J gene: TRBJ1-1; CDR3 protein: CAWSGRSKGTEAFF
clone size: many; V gene: TRBV5-6; J gene: TRBJ2-2; CDR3 protein: CASSRGTDTGELFF
clone size: .; V gene: TRBV20-1; J gene: TRBJ2-5; CDR3 protein: CSANEASHHQETQYF
clone size: many; V gene: TRBV4-1; J gene: TRBJ2-5; CDR3 protein: CASSLAGTGRGETQYF
clone size: few; V gene: TRBV6-5; J gene: TRBJ2-5; CDR3 protein: CASSYSIAEIETQYF
clone size: few; V gene: TRBV28; J gene: TRBJ1-5; CDR3 protein: CASSLGGDSQPQHF
clone size: many; V gene: TRBV30; J gene: TRBJ1-5; CDR3 protein: CAWSVRGNQPQHF
clone size: many; V gene: TRBV20-1; J gene: TRBJ2-3; CDR3 protein: CSARAWDRATDTQYF
clone size: many; V gene: TRBV7-8; J gene: TRBJ1-5; CDR3 protein: CASSPRTGRPQHF
clone size: .; V gene: TRBV5-1; J gene: TRBJ2-7; CDR3 protein: CASSLGGTGRIEEYF
clone size: many; V gene: TRBV7-9; J gene: TRBJ1-2; CDR3 protein: CASSIGDGYTF